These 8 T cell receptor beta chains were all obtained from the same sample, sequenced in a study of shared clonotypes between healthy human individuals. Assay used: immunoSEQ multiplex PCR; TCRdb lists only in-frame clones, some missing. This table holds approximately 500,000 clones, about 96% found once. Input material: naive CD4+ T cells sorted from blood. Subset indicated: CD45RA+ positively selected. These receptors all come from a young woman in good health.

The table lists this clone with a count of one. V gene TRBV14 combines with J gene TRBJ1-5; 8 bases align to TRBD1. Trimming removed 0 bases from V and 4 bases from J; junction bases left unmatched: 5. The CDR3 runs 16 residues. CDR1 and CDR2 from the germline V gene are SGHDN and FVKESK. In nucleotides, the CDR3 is TGTGCCAGCAGCCAAGATGGACAGGGTGGAAATCAGCCCCAGCATTTT. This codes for CASSQDGQGGNQPQHF.

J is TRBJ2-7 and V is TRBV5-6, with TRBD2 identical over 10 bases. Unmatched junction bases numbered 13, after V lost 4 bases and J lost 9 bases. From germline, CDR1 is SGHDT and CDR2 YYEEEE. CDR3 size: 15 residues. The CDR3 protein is CASSPLGLAGAGQYF. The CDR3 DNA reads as TGTGCCAGCAGCCCCTTAGGGCTAGCGGGGGCCGGGCAGTACTTC.

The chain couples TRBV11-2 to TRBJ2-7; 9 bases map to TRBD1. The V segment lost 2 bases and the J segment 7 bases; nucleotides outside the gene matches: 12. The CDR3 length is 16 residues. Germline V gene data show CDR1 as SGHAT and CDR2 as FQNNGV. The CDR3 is CASSLMFGQGKGEQYF. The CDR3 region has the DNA TGTGCCAGCAGCTTAATGTTTGGACAGGGGAAAGGGGAGCAGTACTTC. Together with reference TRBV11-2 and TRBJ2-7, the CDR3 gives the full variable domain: EAGVAQSPRYKIIEKRQSVAFWCNPISGHATLYWYQQILGQGPKLLIQFQNNGVVDDSQLPKDRFSAERLKGVDSTLKIQPAKLEDSAVYLCASSLMFGQGKGEQYFGPGTRLTVT.

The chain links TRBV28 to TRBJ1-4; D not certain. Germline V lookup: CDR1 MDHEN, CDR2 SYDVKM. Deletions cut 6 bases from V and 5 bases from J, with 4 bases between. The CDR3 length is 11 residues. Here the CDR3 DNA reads TGTGCCAGCAGGAAAAATGAAAAACTGTTTTTT. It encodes CASRKNEKLFF.

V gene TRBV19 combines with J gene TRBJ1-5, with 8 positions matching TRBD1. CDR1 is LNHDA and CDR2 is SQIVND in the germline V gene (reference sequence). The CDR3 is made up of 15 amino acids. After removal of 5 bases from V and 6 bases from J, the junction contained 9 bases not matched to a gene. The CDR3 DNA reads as TGTGCCAGTAGTCCCTGGGACAGGTTCGGTCAGCCCCAGCATTTT. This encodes CASSPWDRFGQPQHF.

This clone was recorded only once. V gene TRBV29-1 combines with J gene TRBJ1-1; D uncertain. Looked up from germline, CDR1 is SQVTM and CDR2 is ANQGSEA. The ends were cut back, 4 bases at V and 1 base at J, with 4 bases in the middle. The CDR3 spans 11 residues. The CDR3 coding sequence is TGCAGCGTTGCAGCGAACACTGAAGCTTTCTTT. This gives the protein CSVAANTEAFF.

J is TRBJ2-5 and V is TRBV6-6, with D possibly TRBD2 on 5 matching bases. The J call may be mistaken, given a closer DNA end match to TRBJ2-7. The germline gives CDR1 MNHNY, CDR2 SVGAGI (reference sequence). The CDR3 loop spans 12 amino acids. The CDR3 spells CASSPEGYEQYF. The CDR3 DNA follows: TGTGCCAGCAGCCCTGAGGGCTACGAGCAGTACTTC.

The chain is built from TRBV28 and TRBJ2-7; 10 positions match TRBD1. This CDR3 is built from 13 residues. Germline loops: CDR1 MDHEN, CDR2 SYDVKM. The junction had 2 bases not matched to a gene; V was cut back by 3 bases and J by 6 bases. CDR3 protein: CASSFDRGLEQYF. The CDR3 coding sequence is TGTGCCAGCAGTTTTGACAGGGGGCTCGAGCAGTACTTC.